This T cell receptor beta chain was retrieved from a study of beta chain features in type 1 diabetes. The study, taken as a whole, reports: Type 1 diabetes patients had fewer VDJ junction insertions and more deletions. PCR might show a preference for shorter templates, equally across patients and controls.

The isolated RNA, all of it, was reverse transcribed, so expressed TCRB transcripts were what got sequenced. Average reads for naive, central memory and regulatory T cell samples were about 4 million. Sequencing used immunoSEQ multiplex PCR; TCRdb keeps in-frame clones, though not all of them. The profile shows 400,000 to 600,000 clones, approximately 28% of them singletons. This CDR3 is built from 17 residues. CDR1 PRHDT and CDR2 FYEKMQ come from the germline V gene (reference sequence). V shed 5 bases and J 4 bases; nucleotides not matched to a gene: 10. About this clone: The antigen remains unidentified.

The chain is built from TRBV13 and TRBJ2-7; 14 bases are shared with TRBD2. Sequencing was performed on naive CD4+ T cells from blood. This clonotype was sampled from a man aged 18 to 30 in good health. The CDR3 region has the DNA TGTGCCAGCAGCCAATCTCCCGGGACTAGCGGGAGTTACGAGCAGTACTTC. As protein: CASSQSPGTSGSYEQYF.